This T cell receptor (beta chain) was sequenced during a study of T cells expressing NK-cell markers. In the study overall: CD3+CD56+NKG2C+, CD3+CD56+NKG2C- and CD3+CD56-NKG2C+ T cells, once sorted, supplied the TCR beta repertoires.

TCRdb reworked the 5' RACE reads into one entry per CDR3 protein, no DNA. The ten most abundant clones cover about 90% of a sample with 3,000 to 4,000 distinct CDR3 sequences. The germline V gene has CDR1 MDHEN and CDR2 SYDVKM. The CDR3 length is 16 residues. This clonotype was sampled from a man aged 18-70 years in good health. This chain uses TRBV28 with TRBJ2-5; TCRdb calls TRBD2, which cannot be checked without DNA. Source material: blood T cells: a sorted CD56 or NKG2C T cell subset, CD4+ or CD8+ T cells, or bulk PBMC T cells (not recorded which). The CDR3 is CASSLRRREGRETQYF.